This T cell receptor (beta chain) was captured by sequencing in a study of shared clonotypes between healthy human individuals. The data were produced by immunoSEQ multiplex PCR, yet TCRdb's version contains in-frame clones alone and is incomplete. The table includes 1.6 million or so clones, 98% detected once. The sequencing sample was made of naive CD4+ T cells sorted from blood. Sample subset: CD45RA+ positively selected. This TCR derives from a man under 40 in good health.

The CDR3 reads CASSSSGIKETQYF. In DNA form, the CDR3 reads TGCGCCAGCAGCTCATCGGGGATAAAGGAGACCCAGTACTTC. The V and J genes are TRBV5-1 and TRBJ2-5, with D possibly being TRBD2 (5 bases). CDR3 size: 14 residues. Germline CDR1 is SGHRS and CDR2 is YFSETQ. V lost 3 bases and J lost 5, with 14 bases in between.